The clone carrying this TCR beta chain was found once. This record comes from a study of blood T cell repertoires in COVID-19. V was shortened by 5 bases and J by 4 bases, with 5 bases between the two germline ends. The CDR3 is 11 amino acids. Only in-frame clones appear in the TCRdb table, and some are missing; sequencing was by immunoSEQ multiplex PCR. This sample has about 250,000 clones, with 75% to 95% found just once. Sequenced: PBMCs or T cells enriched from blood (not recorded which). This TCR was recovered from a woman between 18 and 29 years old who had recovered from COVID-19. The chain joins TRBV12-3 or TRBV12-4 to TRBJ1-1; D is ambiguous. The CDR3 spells CASSPGTEAFF. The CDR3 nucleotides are TGTGCCAGCAGTCCGGGCACTGAAGCTTTCTTT.